This TCR beta chain was captured in a study of T cell responses to AZD1222 COVID-19 vaccine. Study-level points and caveats: Epitopes outside B.1.351 and B.1.1.7 mutated regions reportedly drew nearly half of spike TCRs.

Second-dose intervals of approximately 4 or approximately 12 weeks were pooled. Produced via immunoSEQ multiplex PCR; TCRdb's table is partial and in-frame only. Here the sample spans roughly 120,000 clones, just over 85% being singletons. In regard to this clone: Its target is unknown.

This CDR3 comprises 16 residues. Germline trimming cut 2 bases from V and 5 bases from J; bases unmatched to any gene: 4. Germline-derived CDR1 and CDR2 are LNHDA and SQIVND (reference sequence). The chain couples TRBV19 to TRBJ2-1, with 12 bases matching TRBD2. The receptor comes from an adult who received the AZD1222 COVID-19 vaccine. The material sequenced was peripheral blood, taken 28 days after the second AZD1222 dose. CDR3 loop: CASSILAGGPHNEQFF. In nucleotides, the CDR3 is TGTGCCAGTAGTATACTAGCGGGAGGGCCCCACAATGAGCAGTTCTTC.